This T cell receptor beta chain was sequenced during a study of OX40 agonist ivuxolimab in advanced cancers. Study-level information: Participants, about 83% male, averaged around 64 years of age, ranging from 23 to 79. There were three patients with partial responses, one having hepatocellular carcinoma and two cutaneous melanoma. Study observations and caveats: Low levels of normalized T-cell clonal expansion also appeared in some nonresponders. Averaged across samples, CD8+ T cells carried more expanded clones than CD4+ did.

Germline CDR1 is LNHDA and CDR2 is SQIVND (reference sequence). The CDR3 is made up of 14 amino acids. V lost 3 bases and J lost 5, with 12 bases in between. The data were produced by immunoSEQ multiplex PCR, yet TCRdb's version contains in-frame clones alone and is incomplete. Of just under 80,000 clones detected, 75% to 90% appear once; the ten largest clones hold approximately 0.38%. Remarks on this clone: The target antigen is unknown.

This sequence originates from an adult with an advanced solid tumor such as melanoma, head and neck, liver or kidney cancer. The chain carries TRBV19 and TRBJ2-3; D is unresolved. The sample was CD4+ or CD8+ T cells sorted from blood, taken in a trial of the OX40 agonist ivuxolimab. The CDR3 here is CASSIRTGLDTQYF. In DNA form, the CDR3 reads TGTGCCAGTAGTATTCGGACCGGCCTAGATACGCAGTATTTT.